These 17 T cell receptor beta chains were all obtained from the same sample, sequenced in a study of T cells in Graves' hyperthyroidism and ophthalmopathy (dated by TCRdb to about 2019). Receptor libraries were prepared by multiplex PCR. TCRdb lists the instrument as Illumina HiSeq 2000. TCR beta CDR3 regions were amplified from RNA transcripts. The TCR CDR3 was subjected to a first round of RT-PCR using the HTBI primer set and the Qiagen OneStep RT-PCR kit. TCRdb applied fastp at Q25 and MiXCR to the public reads, then kept only in-frame beta chains. Rows are combined by CDR3 protein, so each entry shows the most common genes and DNA. Within this sample are 500,000 to 750,000 distinct CDR3 sequences, with around 42% of them counted one time only. The ten largest clones capture about 8.3% of the sample. Specimen: peripheral blood or thyroid tissue (not recorded which). The source of these receptors is a woman in her late teens or twenties with Graves' hyperthyroidism.

A note on this clonotype: This may come from a read error, since a much larger clone is one base off. The V call is TRBV24-1, the J call TRBJ2-2; 8 positions match TRBD2. CDR1 and CDR2 (germline): KGHDR, SFDVKD. V lost 6 bases and J lost 6; bases outside the gene matches: 8. The CDR3 consists of 15 residues. CDR3 amino acids: CATSPSGRGAGELFF. The DNA of the CDR3 is TGTGCCACCAGTCCAAGCGGGAGAGGCGCCGGGGAGCTGTTTTTT.

As DNA, the CDR3 is TGTGCCAGTAGTATATATGACAGCAATCAGCCCCAGCATTTT. This gives the protein CASSIYDSNQPQHF. This chain links TRBV19 with TRBJ1-5; D not certain. The CDR3 has 14 amino acids. CDR1 LNHDA and CDR2 SQIVND come from the germline V gene (reference sequence). V was trimmed by 2 bases and J by 1 base, leaving 6 bases between them.

This clonotype was observed at least ten times. The genes are TRBV20-1 and TRBJ2-6, with TRBD2 matching 16 bases. The junction had 7 bases not matched to a gene; V was cut back by 0 bases and J by 2 bases. In germline, CDR1 is DFQATT, CDR2 SNEGSKA (reference sequence). The CDR3 length is 20 residues. CDR3 nucleotide sequence: TGCAGTGCTAGAGATACCGGGACTAGCGGGAGGGAGGCTGGGGCCAACGTCCTGACTTTC. Its protein is CSARDTGTSGREAGANVLTF.

This clonotype was counted many times. The chain has TRBV19 and TRBJ2-5; the D is unclear. CDR1 and CDR2 from the germline V gene are LNHDA and SQIVND (reference sequence). V was shortened by 1 base and J by 2 bases, with 14 bases between the two germline ends. The CDR3 has 16 amino acids. This CDR3 is CASSIGWGRGQETQYF. Here the CDR3 DNA reads TGTGCCAGTAGTATAGGGTGGGGTCGAGGTCAAGAGACCCAGTACTTC.

In its sample, this clonotype was seen many times. The rearrangement uses TRBV19 and TRBJ1-3; D remains ambiguous. V lost 6 bases to trimming and J lost 7 bases, with 13 bases between them. The CDR3 extends over 13 amino acids. Germline loops: CDR1 LNHDA, CDR2 SQIVND (reference sequence). CDR3: CASRPGPGNTIYF. The CDR3 nucleotides read TGTGCCAGTAGACCCGGGCCCGGGAACACCATATATTTT. The variable domain in full, with the rest retrieved from reference TRBV19 and TRBJ1-3, is DGGITQSPKYLFRKEGQNVTLSCEQNLNHDAMYWYRQDPGQGLRLIYYSQIVNDFQKGDIAEGYSVSREKKESFPLTVTSAQKNPTAFYLCASRPGPGNTIYFGEGSWLTVV.

The V and J genes are TRBV24-1 and TRBJ1-3; 7 bases align to TRBD1. J gave up 0 bases and V 7 bases, and 5 bases lay outside the gene matches. Germline V gene sequence: CDR1 KGHDR, CDR2 SFDVKD. The CDR3 sequence is 15 residues long. CDR3 sequence (DNA): TGTGCCACCAGCCTGGGGACAGACTCTGGAAACACCATATATTTT. Translation gives CATSLGTDSGNTIYF.

The gene calls are TRBV7-8 and TRBJ2-5; D is possibly TRBD2 (6 bases). CDR1 is SGHVS, CDR2 FQNEAQ, per germline. Trimming took 0 bases from V and 5 from J, leaving 19 bases between them. This CDR3 has 17 amino acids. The CDR3 DNA reads as TGTGCCAGCAGCTTAGCGGCGGGATGGCTAGCCCACGAGACCCAGTACTTC. Translation: CASSLAAGWLAHETQYF.

This clonotype was detected a few times. This sequence joins TRBV19 and TRBJ2-1; D ambiguous. Trimming shortened V by 3 bases and J by 3 bases, and 3 bases separated the two germline ends. This CDR3 region has 12 residues. Per the germline V gene, CDR1 is LNHDA and CDR2 is SQIVND (reference sequence). Written as DNA, the CDR3 is TGTGCCAGTAGTATGTTCTACAATGAGCAGTTCTTC. This encodes CASSMFYNEQFF.

The chain uses TRBV10-3 and TRBJ2-3, with a tentative D call TRBD1 (7 bases). V was clipped by 2 bases and J by 4 bases, with 10 bases between them. CDR1 and CDR2 from the germline V gene are ENHRY and SYGVKD. This CDR3 comprises 14 residues. The CDR3 DNA follows: TGTGCCATCAGTGAGCAGGGGGGCGCAGATACGCAGTATTTT. This translates into CAISEQGGADTQYF.

This clonotype was counted at least ten times. This chain joins TRBV5-1 and TRBJ2-5, with TRBD2 matching over 9 bases. The CDR3 loop spans 15 amino acids. Germline V gene data show CDR1 as SGHRS and CDR2 as YFSETQ. Germline trimming cut 4 bases from V and 2 bases from J; bases unmatched to any gene: 6. The CDR3 loop reads CASSPLAGQQETQYF. The CDR3 nucleotides are TGCGCCAGCAGCCCGCTAGCGGGGCAACAAGAGACCCAGTACTTC.

J is TRBJ2-5 and V is TRBV20-1; 10 bases line up with TRBD2. CDR1 DFQATT and CDR2 SNEGSKA come from the germline V gene (reference sequence). Trimming removed 6 bases from V and 4 bases from J; junction bases left unmatched: 8. The CDR3 spans 14 residues. In nucleotides, the CDR3 is TGCAGTGCCCCCGAGGCTAGCGGGAGAGAGACCCAGTACTTC. Protein product: CSAPEASGRETQYF.

As to this clonotype: One base away lies a much larger clone, so this may be a sequencing read error. This rearrangement joins TRBV6-1 to TRBJ2-5, with D perhaps given as TRBD1 or TRBD2 (5 bases each). CDR3 size: 14 residues. V lost 6 bases and J lost 1, with 12 bases in between. Germline assignment: CDR1 MNHNS and CDR2 SASEGT. DNA of the CDR3: TGTGCCAGCAGGCTACTAGGGACCCAAGAGACCCAGTACTTC. Translated, it gives CASRLLGTQETQYF.

The chain employs TRBV4-1 and TRBJ2-5, with D perhaps matching TRBD2 (5 bases). CDR1 is MGHRA and CDR2 is YSYEKL in the germline V gene. This CDR3 region has 16 residues. V was clipped by 1 base and J by 11 bases, with 23 bases between them. The CDR3 region is CASSQGASRSTDTQYF. CDR3 DNA: TGCGCCAGCAGCCAAGGGGCTAGCCGTAGCACAGATACGCAGTACTTC.

This clonotype has ten or more counts. The V and J genes are TRBV7-6 and TRBJ2-7, with D perhaps TRBD1 (6 bases). Germline V lookup: CDR1 SGHVS, CDR2 FNYEAQ. CDR3 length: 10 residues. V lost 5 bases to trimming and J lost 7 bases, with 6 bases between them. In DNA form, the CDR3 reads TGTGCCAGCAGCAGGGGGGAGCAGTACTTC. Amino acid sequence: CASSRGEQYF.

The rearrangement joins TRBV20-1 to TRBJ1-4; no reliable D call. Trimming left V 0 bases short and J 0 bases short, with 11 bases between. The CDR3 is 16 residues long. Germline V gene data show CDR1 as DFQATT and CDR2 as SNEGSKA (reference sequence). CDR3 nucleotide sequence: TGCAGTGCTAGAGATCGAATAGTTGCAACTAATGAAAAACTGTTTTTT. Translation: CSARDRIVATNEKLFF.

The V and J genes are TRBV20-1 and TRBJ1-2; possible D gene TRBD1, 6 bases. Germline CDR1 DFQATT, CDR2 SNEGSKA (reference sequence). The ends were cut back, 3 bases at V and 8 bases at J, with 13 bases in the middle. The CDR3 consists of 12 residues. The CDR3 DNA reads TGCAGTGCTAGGGATCAACAGGGAGGCTACACCTTC. Translated, it gives CSARDQQGGYTF.

This sequence joins TRBV20-1 and TRBJ1-4; D not certain. Germline CDR1 is DFQATT and CDR2 is SNEGSKA (reference sequence). V was clipped by 1 base and J by 8 bases, with 8 bases between them. This CDR3 is built from 12 residues. The CDR3: CSARGEREKLFF. In DNA, the CDR3 is TGCAGTGCTAGAGGGGAGCGGGAAAAACTGTTTTTT.